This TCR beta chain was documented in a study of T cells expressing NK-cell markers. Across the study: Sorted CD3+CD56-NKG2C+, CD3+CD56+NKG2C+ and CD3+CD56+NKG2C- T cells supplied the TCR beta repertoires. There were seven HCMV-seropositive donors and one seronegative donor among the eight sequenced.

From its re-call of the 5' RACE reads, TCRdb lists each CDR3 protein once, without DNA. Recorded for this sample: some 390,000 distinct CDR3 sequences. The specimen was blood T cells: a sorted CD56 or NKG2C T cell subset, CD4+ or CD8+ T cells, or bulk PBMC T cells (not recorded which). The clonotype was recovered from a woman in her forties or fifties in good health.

The CDR3 loop is CASSNSYGYTF. The rearrangement joins TRBV12-3 or TRBV12-4 to TRBJ1-2. The CDR3 has 11 amino acids.